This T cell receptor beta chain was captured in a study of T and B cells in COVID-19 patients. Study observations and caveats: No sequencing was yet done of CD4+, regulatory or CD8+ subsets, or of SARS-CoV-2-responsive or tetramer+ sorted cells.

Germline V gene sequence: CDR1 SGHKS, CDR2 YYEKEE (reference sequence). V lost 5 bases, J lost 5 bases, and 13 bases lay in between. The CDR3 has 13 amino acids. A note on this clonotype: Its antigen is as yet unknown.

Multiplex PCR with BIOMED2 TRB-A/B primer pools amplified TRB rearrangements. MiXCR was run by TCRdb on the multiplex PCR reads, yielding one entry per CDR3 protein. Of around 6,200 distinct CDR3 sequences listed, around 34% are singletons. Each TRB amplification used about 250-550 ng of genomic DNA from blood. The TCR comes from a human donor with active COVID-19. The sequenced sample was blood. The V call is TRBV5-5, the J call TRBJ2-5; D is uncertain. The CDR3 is CASSSAKEETQYF. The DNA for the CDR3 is TGTGCCAGCAGTTCTGCAAAGGAGGAGACCCAGTACTTC.